Reported below is one TCR beta chain. The antigen remains unidentified. Clones were read by immunoSEQ multiplex PCR, and TCRdb kept only the in-frame ones, dropping some. The sample yields approximately 39,000 clones, 70% to 90% seen once. These data are taken from a study of STAT5B mutations in CD4+ large granular lymphocyte leukemia. Study in general: Among healthy controls, a particular HLA allele went with more CDR3 'QG' motifs. Findings and limits, study-wide: Main leukemic clonotypes were patient-specific, but more than 20% appeared at low frequency elsewhere. Top patient clones used TRBV06 genes more often: 8/27 versus 2/35 in controls. CD4-sorted patient repertoires seemed more clonal than healthy CD4+ repertoires.

This CDR3 is built from 15 residues. V was clipped by 2 bases and J by 6 bases, with 14 bases between them. Germline V CDR1 and CDR2: MNHNY, SVGAGI (reference sequence). This chain links TRBV6-6 with TRBJ1-5; tentatively, D is TRBD1 (6 bases). Sequenced: CD4+ T cells from blood buffy coats. This TCR was recovered from a human donor in good health. CDR3 loop: CASSYGRGSGQPQHF. The CDR3, as DNA: TGTGCCAGCAGTTACGGTAGGGGGTCGGGTCAGCCCCAGCATTTT.